This TCR beta chain derives from a study of post-analysis software for immune sequencing data. Presence of unique molecular identifiers characterized the TCR beta cDNA libraries. Input of 1 to 10 million T cells yielded roughly 0.5 million cDNA molecules. In TCRdb, the PCR reads were re-called with MiXCR into one record per CDR3 protein. The sample yields about 810,000 distinct CDR3 sequences, roughly 50% seen once. The sample comprised blood. This clonotype was sampled from a girl aged 10 to 17 with multiple sclerosis.

CDR3 nucleotide sequence: TGCGCCAGCACCCCACAGCCAGGAGACAGGGGCTACACCTTC. This translates into CASTPQPGDRGYTF. The V gene is TRBV5-1, the J gene TRBJ1-2; perhaps TRBD1 as D (6 bases). Per germline, CDR1 SGHRS and CDR2 YFSETQ. With 6 bases removed from V and 8 bases from J, the gap between germline ends came to 20 bases. This CDR3 comprises 14 residues.